This T cell receptor (beta chain) was obtained from a study of PD-1 blockade in classical Hodgkin lymphoma. Points from the study as a whole: The authors excluded patients who started nivolumab under 1 year after ASCT. It was CD4+ TCR diversity, not CD8+, that rose significantly by C4D1. TCR diversity at baseline was reported to be reduced in newly diagnosed patients relative to healthy donors.

Autologous stem cell transplantation was followed by relapse in every patient, and brentuximab vedotin exposure varied. Magnetic depletion of unwanted cells isolated CD4+ T cells from thawed PBMCs. Complete response, partial response or progressive disease constituted the best responses recorded. In regard to this clone: Its specificity is not known.

Assay: immunoSEQ multiplex PCR; the TCRdb copy retains only in-frame clones and omits some. This sample has 25,000 or so clones, with about 83% found just once. The length of the CDR3 is 12 residues. V was clipped by 4 bases and J by 0 bases, with 4 bases between them. Germline V gene lookup returns CDR1 SGHVS and CDR2 FNYEAQ. The material was CD4+ T cells from blood, obtained at baseline. The V and J genes are TRBV7-6 and TRBJ2-7; D unclear. The receptor comes from a human donor with classical Hodgkin lymphoma. The CDR3 here is CASSSSSYEQYF. CDR3 DNA: TGTGCCAGCAGCTCCAGCTCCTACGAGCAGTACTTC. The variable domain in full, completed from reference TRBV7-6 and TRBJ2-7, reads GAGVSQSPRYKVTKRGQDVALRCDPISGHVSLYWYRQALGQGPEFLTYFNYEAQQDKSGLPNDRFSAERPEGSISTLTIQRTEQRDSAMYRCASSSSSYEQYFGPGTRLTVT.